This TCR beta chain was recorded in a study of OX40 agonist ivuxolimab in advanced cancers. V was shortened by 2 bases and J by 1 base, with 7 bases between the two germline ends. This CDR3 region has 14 residues. CDR1 is SGHRS, CDR2 YFSETQ, per germline. Measured with immunoSEQ multiplex PCR; TCRdb has only the in-frame clones, and not every one. Counted here are around 67,000 clones, about 80% occurring once; the ten biggest clones make up approximately 1.2%. The chain joins TRBV5-1 to TRBJ2-4; D gene ambiguous. The TCR comes from an adult with an advanced solid tumor such as melanoma, head and neck, liver or kidney cancer. The sequencing here drew on CD4+ or CD8+ T cells sorted from blood, taken in a trial of the OX40 agonist ivuxolimab. CDR3 loop: CASSLSGAKNIQYF. CDR3 coding DNA: TGCGCCAGCAGCTTATCTGGGGCCAAAAACATTCAGTACTTC.